The T cell receptor (beta chain) under discussion was sequenced for a study of control samples from healthy donors and cancer patients (dated by TCRdb to 2019 to 2021). Note on this clone: This clone's antigen is unknown. No base quality information exists; no much larger clone differs at one position.

Library preparation employed the immunoSEQ multiplex PCR assay. TCRdb retrieved this table from immuneACCESS and kept in-frame rearrangements only. Not all clones are present; in checked studies, unresolved V genes account for under half, and no reason is known for the remainder. The sample records tens of thousands of clones, around nine tenths of which are singletons. The ten most abundant clones make up about 9.5% of the sample. The sequenced material came from PBMCs. The clonotype comes from a woman between 45 and 65 years old with colorectal cancer.

In nucleotide form, the sequence is TGTGCCAGCAGCCAAGGGGGCCGGTCACCCCTCCACTTT. It is translated as CASSQGGRSPLHF. Recombination linked TRBV3-1 (or the pseudogene TRBV3-2) to TRBJ1-6, and possibly TRBD1, on 5 matching bases. V loses 1 base, J loses 10 bases, and the germline ends lie 8 bases apart. Sequences LGHDT (CDR1) and YNNKEL (CDR2) are obtained from the germline V gene (reference sequence). The CDR3, from cysteine to phenylalanine, totals 13 residues. The CDR3 DNA has 39 bases and is translated from base 1.